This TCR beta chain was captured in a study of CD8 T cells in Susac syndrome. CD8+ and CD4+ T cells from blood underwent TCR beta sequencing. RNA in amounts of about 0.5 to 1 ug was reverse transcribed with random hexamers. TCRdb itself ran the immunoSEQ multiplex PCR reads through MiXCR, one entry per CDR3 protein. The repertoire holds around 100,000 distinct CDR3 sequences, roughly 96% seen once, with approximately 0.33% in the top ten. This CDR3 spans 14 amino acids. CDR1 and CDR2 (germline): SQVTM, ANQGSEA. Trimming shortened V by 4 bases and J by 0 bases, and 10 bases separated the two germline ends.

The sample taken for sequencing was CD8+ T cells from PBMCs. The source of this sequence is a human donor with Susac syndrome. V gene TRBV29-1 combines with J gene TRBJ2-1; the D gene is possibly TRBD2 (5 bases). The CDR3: CSVGGLSSYNEQFF. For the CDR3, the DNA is TGCAGCGTTGGCGGACTGAGCTCCTACAATGAGCAGTTCTTC.